This TCR beta chain is from a study of blood T cell repertoires in COVID-19. Study-level background: Samples of COVID-19 (acute and convalescent) were obtained from the United States, Italy and Spain. T cells, B-cell-depleted T cells, or PBMCs provided the cDNA or gDNA that served as material.

The CDR3 sequence is 13 residues long. Germline-derived CDR1 and CDR2 are SQVTM and ANQGSEA. Trimming removed 3 bases from V and 0 bases from J, with 6 bases in between. Sequenced by immunoSEQ multiplex PCR; TCRdb stores in-frame clones only, minus some. The sample comprises over 200,000 clones, roughly 80% of which are singletons, and roughly 4.9% rests with the top ten. This clonotype was obtained from a human donor in a cohort sampled during active COVID-19. Sequencing was carried out using peripheral blood. V is TRBV29-1 and J is TRBJ2-1; no clear D gene. CDR3 amino acids: CSVDTSSYNEQFF. For the CDR3, the DNA is TGCAGCGTTGACACGAGCTCCTACAATGAGCAGTTCTTC.